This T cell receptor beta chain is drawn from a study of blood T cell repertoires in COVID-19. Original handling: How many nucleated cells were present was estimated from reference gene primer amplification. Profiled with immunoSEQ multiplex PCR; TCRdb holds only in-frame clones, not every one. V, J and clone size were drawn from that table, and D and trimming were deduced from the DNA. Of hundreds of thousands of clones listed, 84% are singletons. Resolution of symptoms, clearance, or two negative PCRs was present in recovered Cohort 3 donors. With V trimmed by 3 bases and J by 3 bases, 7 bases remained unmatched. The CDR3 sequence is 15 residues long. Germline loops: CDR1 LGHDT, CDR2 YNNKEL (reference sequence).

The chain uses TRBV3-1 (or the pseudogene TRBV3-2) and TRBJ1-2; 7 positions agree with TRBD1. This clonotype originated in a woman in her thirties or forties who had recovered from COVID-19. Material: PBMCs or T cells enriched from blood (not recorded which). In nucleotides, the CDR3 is TGTGCCAGCAGCCACGGGCAAACAGGGGACTATGGCTACACCTTC. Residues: CASSHGQTGDYGYTF.